This T cell receptor beta chain appears in the sequencing data of a study of T cells in tuberculosis. Study context: In South Africa, adults with active tuberculosis were compared with IGRA-negative and latently infected IGRA-positive adolescents.

The study, taken as a whole, reports: Smaller alpha distances in active tuberculosis partly reflected shorter CDR3-alpha lengths. Active tuberculosis alpha repertoires lay closer to GMM-specific TCRs than controls'.

The table came from immunoSEQ multiplex PCR; TCRdb's copy has only in-frame clones and leaves some out. Among 30,000 to 35,000 clones listed, 95% to 97% were seen once. Tuberculin skin test and IGRA determined adolescents' latent tuberculosis status at entry. To note about this clone: Its antigen is not known.

V shed 7 bases and J shed 0 bases, with 10 bases lying between them. The CDR3 totals 14 residues. Germline V gene lookup returns CDR1 LNHDA and CDR2 SQIVND (reference sequence). The V and J genes are TRBV19 and TRBJ1-3, with D hard to call. The receptor was isolated from a donor aged 10-29 years with latent tuberculosis or without tuberculosis infection. Sequenced: PBMCs. CDR3 loop: CASTMGSSGNTIYF. The CDR3 DNA follows: TGTGCCAGTACCATGGGGAGCTCTGGAAACACCATATATTTT.